This T cell receptor (beta chain) was sequenced for a study of cytomegalovirus exposure and HLA in healthy donors. About the research overall: The roughly 670 first-cohort repertoires and the 110 or so validation repertoires shared the same platform, a later analysis reported.

Whole-study results and caveats: CMV antigen specificity of a few CMV-associated chains was confirmed in vitro. Subsequent analysis of the 120 or so validation repertoires found a tendency for first-cohort TCR clusters to co-occur.

With respect to this clone: Antigen specificity is unknown.

Trimming cost V 3 bases and J 3 bases; bases outside gene matches: 7. CDR1 and CDR2 (germline): MNHEY, SVGAGI. The length of the CDR3 is 15 residues. Clones were sequenced by immunoSEQ multiplex PCR, and TCRdb holds only the in-frame ones, with some missing. The sample has approximately 99,000 clones; approximately 95% are singletons. Source material: PBMCs. This receptor was taken from a woman between 18 and 29 years old in good health and CMV-seronegative. The J gene is TRBJ1-1, the V gene TRBV6-5; 7 nucleotides agree with TRBD1. The CDR3 DNA reads as TGTGCCAGCAGTTATACCGGGACAGCCGACACTGAAGCTTTCTTT. Translating it yields CASSYTGTADTEAFF.